Described below is a single T cell receptor (beta chain) sequence and its context. Its specificity is unknown. Through negative isolation, CD4+ and CD8+ T cells were obtained, while TEMRA cells were enriched using FACS. An amount of RNA that ranged from roughly 0.5 to 1 ug was reverse transcribed with random hexamers. By means of immunoSEQ multiplex PCR, TCR beta CDR3 spanning 54 Vbeta and 13 Jbeta underwent amplification. TCRdb recomputed calls from the immunoSEQ multiplex PCR reads with MiXCR, one row per CDR3 protein. The sample contains about 290,000 distinct CDR3 sequences, 75% to 85% of which appear only once. This sample was included in a study of CD8 T cells in Susac syndrome. Study-wide results and limits: As the study acknowledged, the number of individuals in its TCR sequencing and HLA analysis was relatively small.

Sequencing input: CD8+ T cells from PBMCs. The TCR originated in a human donor with multiple sclerosis.

The CDR3 DNA reads as TGTGCCAGCACCCTGACAGGGGACAATGAGCAGTTCTTC. It is translated as CASTLTGDNEQFF. The chain is built from TRBV27 and TRBJ2-1; TRBD1 aligns across 8 bases. With V trimmed by 7 bases and J by 5 bases, 4 bases remained unmatched. There are 13 residues in the CDR3. Germline values: CDR1 MNHEY, CDR2 SMNVEV (reference sequence).